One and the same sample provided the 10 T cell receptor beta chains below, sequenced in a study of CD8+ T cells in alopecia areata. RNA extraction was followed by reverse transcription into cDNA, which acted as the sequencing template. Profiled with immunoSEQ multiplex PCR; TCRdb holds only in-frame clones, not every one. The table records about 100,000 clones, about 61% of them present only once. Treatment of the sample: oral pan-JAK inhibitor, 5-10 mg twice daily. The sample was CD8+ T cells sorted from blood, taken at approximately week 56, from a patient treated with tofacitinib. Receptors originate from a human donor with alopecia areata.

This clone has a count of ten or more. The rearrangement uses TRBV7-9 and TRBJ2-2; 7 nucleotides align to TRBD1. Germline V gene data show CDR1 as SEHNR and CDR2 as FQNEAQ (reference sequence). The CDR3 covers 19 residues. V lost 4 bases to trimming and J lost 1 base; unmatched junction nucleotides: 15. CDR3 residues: CASSYMISNRGRNTGELFF. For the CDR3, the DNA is TGTGCCAGCAGCTACATGATCAGTAACAGGGGCCGGAACACCGGGGAGCTGTTTTTT.

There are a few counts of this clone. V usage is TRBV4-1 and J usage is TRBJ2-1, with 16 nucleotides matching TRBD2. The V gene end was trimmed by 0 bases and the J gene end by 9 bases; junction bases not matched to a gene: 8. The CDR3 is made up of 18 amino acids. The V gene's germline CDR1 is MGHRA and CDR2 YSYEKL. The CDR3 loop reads CASSQDGTSGGASSEQFF. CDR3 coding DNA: TGCGCCAGCAGCCAAGACGGGACTAGCGGGGGGGCATCCTCTGAGCAGTTCTTC.

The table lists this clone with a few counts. CDR3 DNA sequence: TGTGCCAGTAGTTCCCGACTTGTTAGCAATCAGCCCCAGCATTTT. This encodes CASSSRLVSNQPQHF. This sequence joins TRBV19 and TRBJ1-5, with D unresolved. Germline V lookup: CDR1 LNHDA, CDR2 SQIVND (reference sequence). There are 15 residues in the CDR3. Trimming removed 5 bases at V and 0 bases at J, with 11 bases between. Supplemented by reference TRBV19 and TRBJ1-5, the full variable domain reads DGGITQSPKYLFRKEGQNVTLSCEQNLNHDAMYWYRQDPGQGLRLIYYSQIVNDFQKGDIAEGYSVSREKKESFPLTVTSAQKNPTAFYLCASSSRLVSNQPQHFGDGTRLSIL.

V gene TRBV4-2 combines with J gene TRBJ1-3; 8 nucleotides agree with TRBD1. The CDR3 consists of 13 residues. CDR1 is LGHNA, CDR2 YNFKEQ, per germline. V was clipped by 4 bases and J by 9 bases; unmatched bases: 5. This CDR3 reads CASSRGQGGTIYF. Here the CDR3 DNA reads TGTGCCAGCAGCCGAGGACAGGGCGGCACCATATATTTT.

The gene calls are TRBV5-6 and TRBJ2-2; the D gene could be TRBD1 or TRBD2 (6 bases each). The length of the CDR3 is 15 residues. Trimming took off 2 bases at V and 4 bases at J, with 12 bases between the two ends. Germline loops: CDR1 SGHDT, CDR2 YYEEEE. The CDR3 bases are TGTGCCAGCAGCTTAGGGGGGCTGGGCACCGGGGAGCTGTTTTTT. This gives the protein CASSLGGLGTGELFF.

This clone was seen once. The CDR3 loop is CASSTSGGNSYEQYF. The CDR3 nucleotides are TGTGCCAGCAGTACTAGCGGGGGAAACTCCTACGAGCAGTACTTC. J is TRBJ2-7 and V is TRBV28; TRBD2 agrees at 11 bases. The CDR3 totals 15 residues. Germline trimming cut 5 bases from V and 0 bases from J; bases unmatched to any gene: 3. Germline V gene lookup returns CDR1 MDHEN and CDR2 SYDVKM.

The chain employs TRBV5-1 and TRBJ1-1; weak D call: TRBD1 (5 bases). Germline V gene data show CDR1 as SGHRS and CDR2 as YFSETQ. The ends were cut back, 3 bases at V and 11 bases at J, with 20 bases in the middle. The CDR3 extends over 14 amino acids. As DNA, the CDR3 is TGCGCCAGCAGCTGGAGGTTCTGGGGCTGGGGGGCTTTCTTT. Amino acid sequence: CASSWRFWGWGAFF.

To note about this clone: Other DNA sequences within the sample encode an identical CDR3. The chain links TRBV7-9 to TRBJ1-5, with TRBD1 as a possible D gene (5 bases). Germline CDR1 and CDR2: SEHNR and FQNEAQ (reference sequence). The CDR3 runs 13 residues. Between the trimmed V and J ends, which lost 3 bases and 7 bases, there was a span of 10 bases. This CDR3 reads CASSLGGGQPQHF. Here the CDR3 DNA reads TGTGCCAGCAGCTTGGGGGGAGGACAGCCCCAGCATTTT.

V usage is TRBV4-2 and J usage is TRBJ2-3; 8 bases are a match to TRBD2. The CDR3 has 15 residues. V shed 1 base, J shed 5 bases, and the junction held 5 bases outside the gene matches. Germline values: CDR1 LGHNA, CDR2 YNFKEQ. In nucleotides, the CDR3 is TGTGCCAGCAGCCAAGCACGGGGGGGCGTAGATACGCAGTATTTT. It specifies CASSQARGGVDTQYF.

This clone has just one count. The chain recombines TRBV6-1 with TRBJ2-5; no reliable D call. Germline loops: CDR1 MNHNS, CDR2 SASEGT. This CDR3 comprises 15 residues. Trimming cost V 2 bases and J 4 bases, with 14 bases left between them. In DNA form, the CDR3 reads TGTGCCAGCAGTGAATTGGATCGGAGCGTAGAGACCCAGTACTTC. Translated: CASSELDRSVETQYF.